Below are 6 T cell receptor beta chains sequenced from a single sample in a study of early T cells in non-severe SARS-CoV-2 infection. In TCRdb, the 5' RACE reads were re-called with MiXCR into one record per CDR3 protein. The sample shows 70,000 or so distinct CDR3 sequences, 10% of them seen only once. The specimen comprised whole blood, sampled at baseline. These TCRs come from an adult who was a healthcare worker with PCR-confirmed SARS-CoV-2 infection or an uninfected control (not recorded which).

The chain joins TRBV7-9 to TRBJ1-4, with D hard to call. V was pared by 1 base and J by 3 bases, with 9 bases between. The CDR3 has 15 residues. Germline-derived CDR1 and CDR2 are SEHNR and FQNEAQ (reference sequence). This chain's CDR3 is CASSLEAGSNEKLFF. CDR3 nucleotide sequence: TGTGCCAGCAGCTTAGAGGCGGGGTCTAATGAAAAACTGTTTTTT.

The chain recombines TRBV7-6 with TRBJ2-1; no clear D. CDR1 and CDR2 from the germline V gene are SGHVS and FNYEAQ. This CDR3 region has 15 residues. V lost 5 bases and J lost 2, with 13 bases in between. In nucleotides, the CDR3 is TGTGCCAGCAGCCCCGCGGCGCCCACCTACAATGAGCAGTTCTTC. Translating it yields CASSPAAPTYNEQFF.

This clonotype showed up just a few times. As DNA, the CDR3 is TGCGCCAGCAGCTTGGGCTTCGGCAGTATGAACACTGAAGCTTTCTTT. It yields the protein CASSLGFGSMNTEAFF. This chain links TRBV5-1 with TRBJ1-1; D unresolved. Per germline, CDR1 SGHRS and CDR2 YFSETQ. The ends were cut back, 0 bases at V and 0 bases at J, with 12 bases in the middle. The CDR3 consists of 16 residues.

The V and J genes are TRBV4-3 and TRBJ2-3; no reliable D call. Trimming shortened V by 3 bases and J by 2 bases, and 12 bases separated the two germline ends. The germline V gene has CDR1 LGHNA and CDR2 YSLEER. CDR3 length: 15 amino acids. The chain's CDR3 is CASSQRQPSTDTQYF. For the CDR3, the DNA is TGCGCCAGCAGCCAGCGACAACCTTCCACAGATACGCAGTATTTT.

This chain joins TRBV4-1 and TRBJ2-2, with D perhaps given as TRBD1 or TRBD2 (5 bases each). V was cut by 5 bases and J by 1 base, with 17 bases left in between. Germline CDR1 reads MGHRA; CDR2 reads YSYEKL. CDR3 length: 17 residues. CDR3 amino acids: CASSTPPGTQNTGELFF. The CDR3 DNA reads TGCGCCAGCAGCACCCCGCCCGGGACCCAGAACACCGGGGAGCTGTTTTTT.

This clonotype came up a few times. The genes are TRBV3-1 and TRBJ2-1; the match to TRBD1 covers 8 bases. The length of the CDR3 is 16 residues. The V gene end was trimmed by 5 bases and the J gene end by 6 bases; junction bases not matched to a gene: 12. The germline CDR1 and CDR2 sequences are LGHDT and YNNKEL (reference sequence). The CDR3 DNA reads TGTGCCAGCAGCATGAAAAGCAGGGGGCCTAGCAATGAGCAGTTCTTC. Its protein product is CASSMKSRGPSNEQFF.